The 20 T cell receptor beta chains given below trace back to one sample, sequenced in a study of OX40 agonist ivuxolimab in advanced cancers. Assay: immunoSEQ multiplex PCR; the TCRdb copy retains only in-frame clones and omits some. In the table there are about 100,000 clones, around nine tenths of which are singletons. Sequences were derived from CD4+ or CD8+ T cells sorted from blood, sampled in a trial of the OX40 agonist ivuxolimab. Every receptor here comes from an adult with an advanced solid tumor such as melanoma, head and neck, liver or kidney cancer.

This chain links TRBV9 with TRBJ2-7; no firm D call. This CDR3 region has 15 residues. V lost 0 bases to trimming and J lost 0 bases, with 10 bases between them. Germline V gene data show CDR1 as SGDLS and CDR2 as YYNGEE. DNA of the CDR3: TGTGCCAGCAGCGTAGGAGGCAGGAGCTCCTACGAGCAGTACTTC. Its translation: CASSVGGRSSYEQYF.

The rearrangement joins TRBV30 to TRBJ2-7; 12 positions agree with TRBD2. This CDR3 contains 17 residues. Losses at the gene ends were 6 bases for V and 6 bases for J; bases not matched to a gene: 18. Germline CDR1 is GTSNPN and CDR2 is SVGIG (reference sequence). The CDR3 loop is CACCGYLAGGGWREQYF. The CDR3 DNA reads TGTGCCTGCTGTGGTTATCTAGCGGGAGGGGGTTGGCGCGAGCAGTACTTC.

This chain joins TRBV5-1 and TRBJ1-1; D is ambiguous. The CDR3 spans 13 residues. Germline V gene lookup returns CDR1 SGHRS and CDR2 YFSETQ. V was pared by 1 base and J by 4 bases, with 8 bases between. In nucleotides, the CDR3 is TGCGCCAGCAGCTTGTCTGCGACCACTGAAGCTTTCTTT. This sequence encodes CASSLSATTEAFF.

The chain recombines TRBV6-1 with TRBJ1-1; TRBD1 agrees at 7 bases. V shed 6 bases, J shed 11 bases, and the junction held 9 bases outside the gene matches. This CDR3 spans 12 amino acids. CDR1 MNHNS and CDR2 SASEGT come from the germline V gene. CDR3 sequence (DNA): TGTGCCAGCAGCCTCCCGGGACAGACGGCTTTCTTT. Amino acids: CASSLPGQTAFF.

This clone was observed a handful of times. The rearrangement uses TRBV5-1 and TRBJ2-5; D gene unclear. The germline gives CDR1 SGHRS, CDR2 YFSETQ. The CDR3 totals 12 residues. V was clipped by 2 bases and J by 5 bases, with 7 bases between them. The CDR3 protein is CASSLLGETQYF. DNA of the CDR3: TGCGCCAGCAGCTTATTGGGGGAGACCCAGTACTTC.

Of note for this clone: One end of the junction fails to match germline, which may point to a read error. The chain employs TRBV7-2 and TRBJ2-7; 7 nucleotides line up with TRBD1. From germline, CDR1 is SGHTA and CDR2 FQGNSA. This CDR3 is built from 13 residues. The CDR3 is CASSARTGPTWHF. DNA of the CDR3: TGTGCCAGCAGCGCCCGGACAGGCCCTACGTGGCACTTC.

This clone appeared a single time. The chain employs TRBV10-2 and TRBJ1-5; a weak D match, TRBD1 (5 bases). CDR3 length: 12 amino acids. Germline loops: CDR1 WSHSY, CDR2 SAAADI. V lost 3 bases, J lost 8 bases, and 8 bases lay in between. Written as DNA, the CDR3 is TGCGCCAGCAGTGATGGGGGGGAGCCCCAGCATTTT. Translation: CASSDGGEPQHF.

V gene TRBV28 combines with J gene TRBJ1-1; no firm D call. The V gene's germline CDR1 is MDHEN and CDR2 SYDVKM. The CDR3 contains 18 residues. V gave up 2 bases and J gave up 0 bases, with 19 bases separating them. The CDR3 DNA follows: TGTGCCAGCAGTTTAGGCGCCGGCCCTTGGAGGATGAACACTGAAGCTTTCTTT. Encoded protein: CASSLGAGPWRMNTEAFF.

CDR3 residues: CASSLIQGANTDTQYF. CDR3 nucleotide sequence: TGTGCCAGCAGCCTAATACAGGGGGCCAACACAGATACGCAGTATTTT. The chain is built from TRBV11-1 and TRBJ2-3, with 9 bases matching TRBD1. Germline loops: CDR1 SGHAT, CDR2 FQDESV (reference sequence). V shed 5 bases and J 2 bases; nucleotides not matched to a gene: 8. The CDR3 length is 16 residues.

The chain has TRBV25-1 and TRBJ2-2; D is possibly TRBD2 (6 bases). CDR3 length: 16 amino acids. The V end lost 0 bases, the J end lost 4 bases, and 12 bases lay between the germline ends. Germline V gene data show CDR1 as MGHDK and CDR2 as SYGVNS. In nucleotides, the CDR3 is TGTGCCAGCAGTGAATATGGAGGGCTCGGCACCGGGGAGCTGTTTTTT. The encoded protein is CASSEYGGLGTGELFF. The complete variable domain, with remaining parts taken from reference TRBV25-1 and TRBJ2-2, reads EADIYQTPRYLVIGTGKKITLECSQTMGHDKMYWYQQDPGMELHLIHYSYGVNSTEKGDLSSESTVSRIRTEHFPLTLESARPSHTSQYLCASSEYGGLGTGELFFGEGSRLTVL.

CDR3 amino acids: CASSEGWRDRGPYEQYF. The CDR3 coding sequence is TGTGCCAGCAGTGAAGGTTGGCGGGACAGGGGGCCCTACGAGCAGTACTTC. This chain uses TRBV6-1 with TRBJ2-7, with 12 nucleotides matching TRBD1. This CDR3 contains 17 residues. Germline V CDR1 and CDR2: MNHNS, SASEGT. Trimming removed 1 base from V and 2 bases from J; junction bases left unmatched: 6.

V and J are TRBV6-4 and TRBJ1-1, with D unclear. CDR3 size: 13 residues. Trimming removed 3 bases at V and 0 bases at J, with 5 bases between. Germline V gene data show CDR1 as MRHNA and CDR2 as SNTAGT. The CDR3 DNA reads TGTGCCAGCAGTGAGTTTCTGAACACTGAAGCTTTCTTT. It specifies CASSEFLNTEAFF.

The J gene is TRBJ1-3, the V gene TRBV9; D unresolved. V lost 2 bases and J lost 8, with 11 bases in between. Per the germline V gene, CDR1 is SGDLS and CDR2 is YYNGEE. The CDR3 has 13 residues. The CDR3 DNA is TGTGCCAGCAGCGTCGGTCCGAAAGACACCATATATTTT. Translating gives CASSVGPKDTIYF.

This clone was observed a few times. The V call is TRBV2, the J call TRBJ2-5; no clear D. The CDR3 covers 13 residues. The V gene's germline CDR1 is SNHLY and CDR2 FYNNEI. With 7 bases removed from V and 4 bases from J, the gap between germline ends came to 13 bases. The CDR3 loop reads CASISSWAETQYF. Here the CDR3 DNA reads TGTGCCAGCATAAGCAGTTGGGCAGAGACCCAGTACTTC.

This chain links TRBV13 with TRBJ2-5; TRBD2 aligns across 11 bases. J gave up 1 base and V 7 bases, and 8 bases lay outside the gene matches. The CDR3 has 16 residues. CDR1 is PRHDT, CDR2 FYEKMQ, per germline (reference sequence). Written as DNA, the CDR3 is TGTGCCAGCACAAGGACTAGCGGGCTTCTCCAAGAGACCCAGTACTTC. Translated, it gives CASTRTSGLLQETQYF.

The chain combines TRBV30 with TRBJ2-7; D gene uncertain. CDR1 GTSNPN and CDR2 SVGIG come from the germline V gene (reference sequence). Trimming cost V 1 base and J 3 bases, with 4 bases left between them. The CDR3 length is 11 residues. CDR3 nucleotides: TGTGCCTGGAGTGAGTACTACGAGCAGTACTTC. Translated, it gives CAWSEYYEQYF.

J is TRBJ1-2 and V is TRBV28, with TRBD1 as a possible D gene (5 bases). This CDR3 is built from 15 residues. Trimming stripped 6 bases from V and 2 bases from J, with 16 bases between. Germline-derived CDR1 and CDR2 are MDHEN and SYDVKM. CDR3 protein: CASRVVLGLNYGYTF. Here the CDR3 DNA reads TGTGCCAGCAGGGTAGTCCTGGGACTAAACTATGGCTACACCTTC.

The chain carries TRBV6-5 and TRBJ2-7; no firm D call. The CDR3 has 15 amino acids. V was clipped by 6 bases and J by 5 bases, with 20 bases between them. CDR1 and CDR2 (germline): MNHEY, SVGAGI. The CDR3 nucleotides are TGTGCCAGCAGGATAGGGCCTGCCAAAGGCCACGAGCAGTACTTC. This codes for CASRIGPAKGHEQYF.

The V gene is TRBV5-1, the J gene TRBJ2-1, with 9 bases identical to TRBD2. With V trimmed by 4 bases and J by 9 bases, 17 bases remained unmatched. This CDR3 spans 17 amino acids. Germline V lookup: CDR1 SGHRS, CDR2 YFSETQ. The CDR3 coding sequence is TGCGCCAGCAGCGTCCTCGCAGGGGCGGGAGGGCCTCTTGAGCAGTTCTTC. It specifies CASSVLAGAGGPLEQFF.

This chain connects TRBV10-3 to TRBJ1-1; tentative D call: TRBD1 (6 bases). With 6 bases removed from V and 6 bases from J, the gap between germline ends came to 32 bases. CDR3 length equals 19 residues. Germline assignment: CDR1 ENHRY and CDR2 SYGVKD. Written as DNA, the CDR3 is TGTGCCATCAGACAGGGATTGACAGCGCCAAAGGGCTACCTCCCTGAAGCTTTCTTT. This codes for CAIRQGLTAPKGYLPEAFF.